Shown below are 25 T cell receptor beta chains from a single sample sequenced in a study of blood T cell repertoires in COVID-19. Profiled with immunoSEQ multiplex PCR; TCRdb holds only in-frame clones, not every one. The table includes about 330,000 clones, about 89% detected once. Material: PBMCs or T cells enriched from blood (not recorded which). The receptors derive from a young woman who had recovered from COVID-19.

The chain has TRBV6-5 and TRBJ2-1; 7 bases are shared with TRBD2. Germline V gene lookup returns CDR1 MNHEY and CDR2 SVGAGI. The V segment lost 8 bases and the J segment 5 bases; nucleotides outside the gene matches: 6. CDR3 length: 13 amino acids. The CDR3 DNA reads TGTGCCAGCCGCCCAGCGGGGCACAATGAGCAGTTCTTC. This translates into CASRPAGHNEQFF.

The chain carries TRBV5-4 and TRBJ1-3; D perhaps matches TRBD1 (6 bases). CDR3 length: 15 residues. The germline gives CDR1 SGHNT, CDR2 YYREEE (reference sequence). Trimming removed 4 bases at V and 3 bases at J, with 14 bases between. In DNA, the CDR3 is TGTGCCAGCAGCCGCGAGGACAGCCTTGGAAACACCATATATTTT. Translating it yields CASSREDSLGNTIYF. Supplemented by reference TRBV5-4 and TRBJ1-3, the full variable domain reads ETGVTQSPTHLIKTRGQQVTLRCSSQSGHNTVSWYQQALGQGPQFIFQYYREEENGRGNFPPRFSGLQFPNYSSELNVNALELDDSALYLCASSREDSLGNTIYFGEGSWLTVV.

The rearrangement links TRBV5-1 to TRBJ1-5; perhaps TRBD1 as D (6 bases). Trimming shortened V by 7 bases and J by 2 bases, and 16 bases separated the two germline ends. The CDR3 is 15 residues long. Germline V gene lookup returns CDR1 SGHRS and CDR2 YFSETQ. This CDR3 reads CASGRQGKCNQPQHF. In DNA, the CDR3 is TGCGCCAGCGGTAGGCAGGGGAAGTGCAATCAGCCCCAGCATTTT. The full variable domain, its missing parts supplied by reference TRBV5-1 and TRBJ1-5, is KAGVTQTPRYLIKTRGQQVTLSCSPISGHRSVSWYQQTPGQGLQFLFEYFSETQRNKGNFPGRFSGRQFSNSRSEMNVSTLELGDSALYLCASGRQGKCNQPQHFGDGTRLSIL.

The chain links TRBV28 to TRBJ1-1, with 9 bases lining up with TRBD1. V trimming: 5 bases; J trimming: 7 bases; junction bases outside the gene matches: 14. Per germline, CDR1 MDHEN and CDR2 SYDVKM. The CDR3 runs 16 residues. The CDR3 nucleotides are TGTGCCAGCAGTATTGCCGGGACAGGGCATTTTAATGAAGCTTTCTTT. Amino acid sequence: CASSIAGTGHFNEAFF.

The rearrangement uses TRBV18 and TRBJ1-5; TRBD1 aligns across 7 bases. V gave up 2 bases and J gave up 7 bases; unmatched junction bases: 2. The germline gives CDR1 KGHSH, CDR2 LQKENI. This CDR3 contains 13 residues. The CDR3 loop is CASSPGDSQPQHF. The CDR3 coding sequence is TGTGCCAGCTCACCAGGGGACAGCCAGCCCCAGCATTTT.

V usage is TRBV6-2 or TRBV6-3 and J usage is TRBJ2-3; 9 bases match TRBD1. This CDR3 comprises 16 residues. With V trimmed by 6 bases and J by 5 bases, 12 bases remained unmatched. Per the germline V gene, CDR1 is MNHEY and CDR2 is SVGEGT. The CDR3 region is CASSPWTGDGGDTQYF. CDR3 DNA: TGTGCCAGCAGCCCTTGGACAGGGGACGGAGGAGATACGCAGTATTTT.

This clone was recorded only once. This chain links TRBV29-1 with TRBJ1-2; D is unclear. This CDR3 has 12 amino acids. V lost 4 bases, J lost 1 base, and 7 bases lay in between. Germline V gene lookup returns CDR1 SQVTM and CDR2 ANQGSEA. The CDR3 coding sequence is TGCAGCGTTGCAGGAAATAACTATGGCTACACCTTC. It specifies CSVAGNNYGYTF.

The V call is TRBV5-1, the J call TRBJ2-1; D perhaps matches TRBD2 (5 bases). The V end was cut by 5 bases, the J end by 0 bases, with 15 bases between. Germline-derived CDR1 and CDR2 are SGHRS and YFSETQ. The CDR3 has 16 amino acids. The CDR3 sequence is CASRQSLGVSYNEQFF. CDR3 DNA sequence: TGCGCCAGCAGGCAGAGTCTCGGGGTCTCCTACAATGAGCAGTTCTTC.

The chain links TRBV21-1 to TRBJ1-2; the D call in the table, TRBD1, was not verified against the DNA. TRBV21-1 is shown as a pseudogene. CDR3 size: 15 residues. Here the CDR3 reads CASSKSDRADYGYTF. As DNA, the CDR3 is TGTGCCAGCAGCAAATCAGACAGGGCGGACTATGGCTACACCTTC.

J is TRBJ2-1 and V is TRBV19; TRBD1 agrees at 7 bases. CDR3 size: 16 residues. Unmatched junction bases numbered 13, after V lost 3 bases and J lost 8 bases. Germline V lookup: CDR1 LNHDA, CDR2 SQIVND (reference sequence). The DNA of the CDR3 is TGTGCCAGTAGTATTGAAGAGGGGGCCGCTATCGATGAGCAGTTCTTC. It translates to CASSIEEGAAIDEQFF.

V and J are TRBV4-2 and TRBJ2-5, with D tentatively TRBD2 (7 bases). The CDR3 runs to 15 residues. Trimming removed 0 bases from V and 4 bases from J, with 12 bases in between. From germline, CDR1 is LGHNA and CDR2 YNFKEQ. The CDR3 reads CASSQDRGGVETQYF. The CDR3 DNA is TGTGCCAGCAGCCAAGATCGCGGGGGCGTAGAGACCCAGTACTTC.

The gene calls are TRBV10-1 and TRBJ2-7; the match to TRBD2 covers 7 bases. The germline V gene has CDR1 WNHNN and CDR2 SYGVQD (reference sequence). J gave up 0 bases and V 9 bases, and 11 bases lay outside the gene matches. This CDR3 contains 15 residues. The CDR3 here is CASSPAGGSSYEQYF. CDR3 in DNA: TGCGCCAGTAGCCCGGCTGGCGGGAGCTCCTACGAGCAGTACTTC.

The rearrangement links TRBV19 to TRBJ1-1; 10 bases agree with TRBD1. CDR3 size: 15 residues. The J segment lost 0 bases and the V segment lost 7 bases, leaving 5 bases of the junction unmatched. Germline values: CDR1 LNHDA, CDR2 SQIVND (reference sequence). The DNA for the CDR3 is TGTGCCAGTATGGGACAGGGGACCATGAACACTGAAGCTTTCTTT. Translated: CASMGQGTMNTEAFF.

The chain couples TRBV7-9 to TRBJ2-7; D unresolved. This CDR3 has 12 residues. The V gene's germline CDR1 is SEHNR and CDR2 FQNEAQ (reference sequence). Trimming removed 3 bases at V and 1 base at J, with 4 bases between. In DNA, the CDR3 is TGTGCCAGCAGCTTCGGGTCCTACGAGCAGTACTTC. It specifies CASSFGSYEQYF.

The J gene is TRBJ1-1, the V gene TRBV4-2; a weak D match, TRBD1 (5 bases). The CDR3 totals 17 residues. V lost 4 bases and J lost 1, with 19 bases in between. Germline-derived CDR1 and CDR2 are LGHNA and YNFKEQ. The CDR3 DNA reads TGTGCCAGCAGCCGGGTGGGGGGAAGTAAAGGGAACACTGAAGCTTTCTTT. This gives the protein CASSRVGGSKGNTEAFF.

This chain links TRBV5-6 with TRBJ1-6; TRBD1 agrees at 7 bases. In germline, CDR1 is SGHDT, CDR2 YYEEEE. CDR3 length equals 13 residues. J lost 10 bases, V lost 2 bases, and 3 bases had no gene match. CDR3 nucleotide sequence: TGTGCCAGCAGCTTTCAACAGGGGTCACCCCTCCACTTT. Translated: CASSFQQGSPLHF.

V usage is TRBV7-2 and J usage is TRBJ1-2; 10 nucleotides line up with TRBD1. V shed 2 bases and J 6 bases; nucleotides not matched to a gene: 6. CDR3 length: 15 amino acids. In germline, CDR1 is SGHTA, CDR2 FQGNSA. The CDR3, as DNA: TGTGCCAGCAGCTTACCCTCCGACAGGGGGCATGGCTACACCTTC. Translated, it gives CASSLPSDRGHGYTF. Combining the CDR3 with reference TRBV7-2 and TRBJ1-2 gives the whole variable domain GAGVSQSPSNKVTEKGKDVELRCDPISGHTALYWYRQSLGQGLEFLIYFQGNSAPDKSGLPSDRFSAERTGGSVSTLTIQRTQQEDSAVYLCASSLPSDRGHGYTFGSGTRLTVV.

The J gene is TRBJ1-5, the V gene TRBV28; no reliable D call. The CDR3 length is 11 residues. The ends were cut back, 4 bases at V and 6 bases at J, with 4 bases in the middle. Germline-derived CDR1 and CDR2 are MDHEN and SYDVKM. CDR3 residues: CASSYGQPQHF. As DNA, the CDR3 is TGTGCCAGCAGTTACGGTCAGCCCCAGCATTTT. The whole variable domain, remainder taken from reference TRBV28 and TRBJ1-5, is DVKVTQSSRYLVKRTGEKVFLECVQDMDHENMFWYRQDPGLGLRLIYFSYDVKMKEKGDIPEGYSVSREKKERFSLILESASTNQTSMYLCASSYGQPQHFGDGTRLSIL.

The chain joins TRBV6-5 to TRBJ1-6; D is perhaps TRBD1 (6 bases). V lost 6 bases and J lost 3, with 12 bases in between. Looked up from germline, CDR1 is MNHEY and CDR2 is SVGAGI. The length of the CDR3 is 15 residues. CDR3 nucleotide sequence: TGTGCCAGCAGCCAGGACAGTGGCTATAATTCACCCCTCCACTTT. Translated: CASSQDSGYNSPLHF.

CDR3 residues: CASSLSEGRQSGNTIYF. In DNA, the CDR3 is TGTGCCAGCAGCTTATCTGAGGGAAGGCAATCTGGAAACACCATATATTTT. This chain uses TRBV7-2 with TRBJ1-3, with no clear D. The ends were cut back, 2 bases at V and 1 base at J, with 15 bases in the middle. CDR1 and CDR2 from the germline V gene are SGHTA and FQGNSA. The CDR3 is made up of 17 amino acids.

The DNA for the CDR3 is TGCGCCAGCAATCATCAGGGGGCAGGTTCACCCCTCCACTTT. Residues: CASNHQGAGSPLHF. The rearrangement uses TRBV23-1 and TRBJ1-6; 8 bases are shared with TRBD1. TRBV23-1 is flagged as an ORF with uncertain function. The V and J ends lost 7 bases and 9 bases, in that order; junction bases with no gene match: 8. CDR3 length equals 14 residues.

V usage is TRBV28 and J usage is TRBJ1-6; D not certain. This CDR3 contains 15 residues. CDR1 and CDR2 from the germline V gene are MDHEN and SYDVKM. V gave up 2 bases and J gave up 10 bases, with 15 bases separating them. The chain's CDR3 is CASSLLSLVESPLHF. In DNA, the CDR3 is TGTGCCAGCAGTTTACTCTCCCTAGTGGAATCACCCCTCCACTTT.

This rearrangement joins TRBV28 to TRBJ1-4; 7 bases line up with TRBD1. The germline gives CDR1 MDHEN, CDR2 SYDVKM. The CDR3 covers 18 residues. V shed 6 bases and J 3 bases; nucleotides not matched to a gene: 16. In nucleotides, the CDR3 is TGTGCCAGCAGCCCTAACCCTTACAGGGGCCGGCCTAATGAAAAACTGTTTTTT. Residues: CASSPNPYRGRPNEKLFF.

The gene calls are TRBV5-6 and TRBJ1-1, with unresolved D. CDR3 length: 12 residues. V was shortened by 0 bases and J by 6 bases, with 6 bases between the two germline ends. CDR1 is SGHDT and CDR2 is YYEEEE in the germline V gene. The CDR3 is CASSLVEAEAFF. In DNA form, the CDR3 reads TGTGCCAGCAGCTTGGTAGAGGCTGAAGCTTTCTTT. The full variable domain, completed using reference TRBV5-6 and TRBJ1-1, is DAGVTQSPTHLIKTRGQQVTLRCSPKSGHDTVSWYQQALGQGPQFIFQYYEEEERQRGNFPDRFSGHQFPNYSSELNVNALLLGDSALYLCASSLVEAEAFFGQGTRLTVV.

CDR3 residues: CASRPGQDIEKLFF. The CDR3 DNA sequence: TGCGCCAGCCGACCGGGACAGGACATTGAAAAACTGTTTTTT. The chain uses TRBV5-1 and TRBJ1-4; 8 bases fit TRBD1. The CDR3 runs to 14 residues. The germline CDR1 and CDR2 sequences are SGHRS and YFSETQ. J gave up 7 bases and V 7 bases, and 9 bases lay outside the gene matches.